This T cell receptor beta chain was captured by sequencing in a study of blood T cell repertoires in COVID-19. Study background: The origin of the acute and convalescent COVID-19 samples was the United States, Italy and Spain. Sample material is recorded as cDNA or gDNA derived from T cells, B-cell-depleted T cells, or PBMCs.

CDR3 length: 15 residues. Germline-derived CDR1 and CDR2 are LNHDA and SQIVND (reference sequence). With 5 bases clipped from V and 2 bases from J, the junction kept 9 bases outside the gene matches. In terms of age and location, participants ranged from about 18 to 89 years and lived in approximately 24 US areas. Clinical history as reported by participants underpinned cohort assignment. Assay: immunoSEQ multiplex PCR; the TCRdb copy retains only in-frame clones and omits some. The table lists fewer than 350,000 clones, 85% to 90% of them singletons. The rearrangement links TRBV19 to TRBJ2-7, with 7 positions matching TRBD1. The receptor was derived from a woman aged 30 to 39 with acute COVID-19. The sequenced sample was PBMCs or T cells enriched from blood (not recorded which). CDR3 sequence: CASSGRTGVTYEQYF. The CDR3, as DNA: TGTGCCAGTAGTGGAAGGACAGGAGTTACCTACGAGCAGTACTTC. The complete variable domain, with remaining parts taken from reference TRBV19 and TRBJ2-7, reads DGGITQSPKYLFRKEGQNVTLSCEQNLNHDAMYWYRQDPGQGLRLIYYSQIVNDFQKGDIAEGYSVSREKKESFPLTVTSAQKNPTAFYLCASSGRTGVTYEQYFGPGTRLTVT.